These 6 T cell receptor beta chains were sequenced from one sample in a study of blood T cell repertoires in COVID-19. The repertoire was sequenced with immunoSEQ multiplex PCR; TCRdb's copy has only in-frame clones and lacks some. Of tens of thousands of clones listed, over 75% were seen once; the top ten hold more than 8%. The sequenced sample was peripheral blood. These receptors were collected from a human donor in a cohort sampled during active COVID-19.

The rearrangement links TRBV7-2 to TRBJ2-1, with 7 bases fitting TRBD2. The germline V gene has CDR1 SGHTA and CDR2 FQGNSA. After removal of 5 bases from V and 7 bases from J, the junction contained 11 bases not matched to a gene. This CDR3 is built from 15 residues. The CDR3 DNA sequence: TGTGCCAGCAGCAGCCGTGGGGGGGGGAGGAATGAGCAGTTCTTC. It encodes CASSSRGGGRNEQFF. Drawing the rest from reference TRBV7-2 and TRBJ2-1, the complete variable domain is GAGVSQSPSNKVTEKGKDVELRCDPISGHTALYWYRQSLGQGLEFLIYFQGNSAPDKSGLPSDRFSAERTGGSVSTLTIQRTQQEDSAVYLCASSSRGGGRNEQFFGPGTRLTVL.

V gene TRBV28 combines with J gene TRBJ1-1; TRBD1 agrees at 7 bases. J was trimmed by 3 bases and V by 5 bases; bases with no gene match: 3. Germline CDR1 MDHEN, CDR2 SYDVKM. The CDR3 length is 13 residues. CDR3 residues: CASSTQGDTEAFF. CDR3 nucleotides: TGTGCCAGCAGTACGCAGGGGGACACTGAAGCTTTCTTT.

The CDR3 sequence is CASSLNPEETQYF. CDR3 DNA sequence: TGTGCCAGCAGCTTAAATCCTGAAGAGACCCAGTACTTC. The V call is TRBV7-3, the J call TRBJ2-5; no clear D. V dropped 1 base and J dropped 3 bases, with 6 bases sitting between them. Germline V gives CDR1 SGHTA, CDR2 FQGTGA. The CDR3 loop spans 13 amino acids.

The chain joins TRBV7-8 to TRBJ2-3, with a weak D call TRBD1 (6 bases). Per germline, CDR1 SGHVS and CDR2 FQNEAQ. V lost 4 bases, J lost 3 bases, and 17 bases lay in between. There are 16 residues in the CDR3. In DNA form, the CDR3 reads TGTGCCAGCAGCTACGATAGGGGGACGTTGACAGATACGCAGTATTTT. Its translation: CASSYDRGTLTDTQYF.

The chain is built from TRBV19 and TRBJ2-1; D is ambiguous. Trimming pared 4 bases from V and 2 bases from J, leaving 9 bases between. The CDR3 contains 14 residues. In germline, CDR1 is LNHDA, CDR2 SQIVND (reference sequence). CDR3: CASSRASAYNEQFF. CDR3 DNA: TGTGCCAGTAGTAGAGCCTCCGCCTACAATGAGCAGTTCTTC.

The V and J genes are TRBV28 and TRBJ1-2; TRBD1 aligns across 9 bases. V lost 5 bases to trimming and J lost 3 bases; unmatched junction nucleotides: 7. Per germline, CDR1 MDHEN and CDR2 SYDVKM. This CDR3 spans 15 amino acids. The CDR3, as DNA: TGTGCCAGCAGTCCCGGGGACAGGGCGTACTATGGCTACACCTTC. This encodes CASSPGDRAYYGYTF.